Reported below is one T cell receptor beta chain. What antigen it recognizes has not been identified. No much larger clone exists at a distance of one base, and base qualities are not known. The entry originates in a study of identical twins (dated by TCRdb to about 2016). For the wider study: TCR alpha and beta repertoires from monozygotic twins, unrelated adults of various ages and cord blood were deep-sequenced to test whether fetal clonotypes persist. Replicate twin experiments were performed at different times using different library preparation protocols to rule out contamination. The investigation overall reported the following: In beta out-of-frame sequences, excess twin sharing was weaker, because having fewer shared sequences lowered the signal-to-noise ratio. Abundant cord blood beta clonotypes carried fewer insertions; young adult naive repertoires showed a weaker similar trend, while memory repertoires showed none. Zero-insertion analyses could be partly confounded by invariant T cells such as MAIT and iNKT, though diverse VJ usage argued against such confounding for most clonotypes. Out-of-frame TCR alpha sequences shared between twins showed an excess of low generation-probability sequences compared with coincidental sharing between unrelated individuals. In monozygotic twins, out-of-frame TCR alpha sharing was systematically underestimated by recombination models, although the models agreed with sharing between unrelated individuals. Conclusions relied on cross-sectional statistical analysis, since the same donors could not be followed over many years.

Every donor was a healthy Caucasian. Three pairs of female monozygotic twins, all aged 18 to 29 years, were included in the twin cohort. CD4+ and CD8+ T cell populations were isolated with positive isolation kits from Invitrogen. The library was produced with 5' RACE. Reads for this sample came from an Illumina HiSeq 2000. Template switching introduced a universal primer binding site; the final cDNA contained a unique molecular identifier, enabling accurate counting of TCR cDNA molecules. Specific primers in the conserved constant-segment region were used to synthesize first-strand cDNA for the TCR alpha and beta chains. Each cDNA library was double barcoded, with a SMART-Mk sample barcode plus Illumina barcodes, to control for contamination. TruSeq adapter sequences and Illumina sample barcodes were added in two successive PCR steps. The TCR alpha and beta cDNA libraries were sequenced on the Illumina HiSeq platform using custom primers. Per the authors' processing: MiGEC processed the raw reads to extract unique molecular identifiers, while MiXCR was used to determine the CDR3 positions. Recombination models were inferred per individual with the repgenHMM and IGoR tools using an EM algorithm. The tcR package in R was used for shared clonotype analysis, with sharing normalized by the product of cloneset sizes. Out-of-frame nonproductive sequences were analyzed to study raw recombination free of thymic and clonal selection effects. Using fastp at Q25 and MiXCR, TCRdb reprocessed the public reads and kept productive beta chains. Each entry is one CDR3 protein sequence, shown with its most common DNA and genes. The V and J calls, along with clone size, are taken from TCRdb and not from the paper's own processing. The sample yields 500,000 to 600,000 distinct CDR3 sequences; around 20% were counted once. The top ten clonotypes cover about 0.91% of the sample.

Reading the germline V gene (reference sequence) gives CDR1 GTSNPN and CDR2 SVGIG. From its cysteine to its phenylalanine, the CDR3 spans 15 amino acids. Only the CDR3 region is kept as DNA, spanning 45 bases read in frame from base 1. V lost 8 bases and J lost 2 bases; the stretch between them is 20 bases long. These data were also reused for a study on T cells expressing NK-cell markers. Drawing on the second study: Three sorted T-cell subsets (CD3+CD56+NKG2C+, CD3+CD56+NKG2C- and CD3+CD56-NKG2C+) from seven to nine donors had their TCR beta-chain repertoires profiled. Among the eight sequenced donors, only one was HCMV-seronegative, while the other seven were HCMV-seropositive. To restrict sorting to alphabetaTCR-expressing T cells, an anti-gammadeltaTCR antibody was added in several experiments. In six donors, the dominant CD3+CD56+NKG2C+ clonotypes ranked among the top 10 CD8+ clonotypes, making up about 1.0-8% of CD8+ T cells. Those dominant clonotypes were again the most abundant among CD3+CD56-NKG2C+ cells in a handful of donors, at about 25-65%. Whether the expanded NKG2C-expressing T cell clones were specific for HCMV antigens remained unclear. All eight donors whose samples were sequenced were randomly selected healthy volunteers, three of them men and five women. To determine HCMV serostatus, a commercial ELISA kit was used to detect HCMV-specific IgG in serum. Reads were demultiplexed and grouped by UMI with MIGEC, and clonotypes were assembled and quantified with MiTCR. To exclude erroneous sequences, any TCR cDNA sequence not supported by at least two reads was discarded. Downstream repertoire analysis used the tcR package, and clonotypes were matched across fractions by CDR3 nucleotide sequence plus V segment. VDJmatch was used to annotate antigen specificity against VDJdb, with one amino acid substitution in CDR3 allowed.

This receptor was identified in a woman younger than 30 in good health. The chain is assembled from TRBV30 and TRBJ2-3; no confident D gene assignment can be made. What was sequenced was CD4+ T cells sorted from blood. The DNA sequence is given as TGTGCCCATAATAGTAAACGAGGAAACACAGATACGCAGTATTTT. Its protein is CAHNSKRGNTDTQYF.